The 20 T cell receptor beta chains below were found in one sample sequenced in a study of control samples from healthy donors and cancer patients. Some clones are missing from TCRdb's copy, which holds only in-frame ones; the method was immunoSEQ multiplex PCR. The profile shows under 200,000 clones, roughly nine tenths of them singletons. Sequenced material: blood. The receptors were gathered from a woman aged 25 to 39 in good health.

The chain links TRBV18 to TRBJ1-1; D gene uncertain. From germline, CDR1 is KGHSH and CDR2 LQKENI. There are 13 residues in the CDR3. V dropped 2 bases and J dropped 4 bases, with 8 bases sitting between them. This CDR3 is CASSPAAGTEAFF. In nucleotides, the CDR3 is TGTGCCAGCTCACCAGCAGCGGGCACTGAAGCTTTCTTT.

V gene TRBV4-1 combines with J gene TRBJ1-5, with TRBD1 matching 9 bases. The ends lost 1 base at V and 6 bases at J; junction bases unmatched: 7. The CDR3 runs to 16 residues. CDR1 is MGHRA, CDR2 YSYEKL, per germline. The CDR3 nucleotides read TGCGCCAGCAGCCAAGGGGGGACAGGGAAGTTTCAGCCCCAGCATTTT. Amino acids: CASSQGGTGKFQPQHF.

This chain joins TRBV11-3 and TRBJ2-3, with TRBD1 matching 7 bases. V shed 1 base and J 4 bases; nucleotides not matched to a gene: 8. Germline V lookup: CDR1 SGHNT, CDR2 YENEEA. There are 16 residues in the CDR3. The CDR3 nucleotides are TGTGCCAGCAGCTTAGGGTACAGGGGTTCATCAGATACGCAGTATTTT. It yields the protein CASSLGYRGSSDTQYF.

The chain uses TRBV21-1 and TRBJ1-1; the D call of TRBD1 is as the table states it, not checked on the DNA. TRBV21-1 is designated a pseudogene. CDR3 size: 11 residues. The CDR3 region has the DNA TGTGCCAGCAGCCCCGACAGGCTGGCTTTCTTT. Translating it yields CASSPDRLAFF.

V usage is TRBV27 and J usage is TRBJ2-3; 10 nucleotides line up with TRBD2. The J segment lost 2 bases and the V segment lost 3 bases, leaving 8 bases of the junction unmatched. There are 17 residues in the CDR3. Germline loops: CDR1 MNHEY, CDR2 SMNVEV (reference sequence). CDR3 amino acids: CASSFKTSGFSTDTQYF. For the CDR3, the DNA is TGTGCCAGCAGTTTCAAGACTAGCGGGTTCTCCACAGATACGCAGTATTTT.

The chain recombines TRBV4-2 with TRBJ2-3; the match to TRBD2 covers 8 bases. Trimming took 0 bases from V and 4 from J; bases not matched to a gene: 6. Germline CDR1 reads LGHNA; CDR2 reads YNFKEQ. The CDR3 sequence is 16 residues long. The chain's CDR3 is CASSQDPGLGPDTQYF. In DNA, the CDR3 is TGTGCCAGCAGCCAAGACCCGGGACTAGGGCCAGATACGCAGTATTTT.

This chain uses TRBV20-1 with TRBJ2-6; 7 positions agree with TRBD1. V gave up 3 bases and J gave up 3 bases; unmatched junction bases: 5. The CDR3 totals 15 residues. Germline V lookup: CDR1 DFQATT, CDR2 SNEGSKA (reference sequence). This CDR3 reads CSASIGGGGANVLTF. The CDR3, as DNA: TGCAGTGCTAGTATAGGGGGCGGTGGGGCCAACGTCCTGACTTTC.

This clone was detected only a few times. The chain is built from TRBV5-4 and TRBJ2-7; TRBD1 aligns across 8 bases. V shed 3 bases and J 1 base; nucleotides not matched to a gene: 0. CDR1 and CDR2 from the germline V gene are SGHNT and YYREEE (reference sequence). CDR3 length: 13 residues. The CDR3 loop is CASSWDRSYEQYF. The CDR3 DNA follows: TGTGCCAGCAGCTGGGACAGGTCCTACGAGCAGTACTTC.

CDR3 nucleotide sequence: TGTGCCAGCAGTGAATCTCACTACAATGAAAAACTGTTTTTT. Its protein product is CASSESHYNEKLFF. This rearrangement joins TRBV6-1 to TRBJ1-4; D is unresolved. V was trimmed by 2 bases and J by 5 bases, leaving 9 bases between them. Germline V CDR1 and CDR2: MNHNS, SASEGT. This CDR3 is 14 amino acids long.

The V gene is TRBV7-9, the J gene TRBJ1-2, with a tentative D call TRBD1 (5 bases). Germline V gives CDR1 SEHNR, CDR2 FQNEAQ (reference sequence). The CDR3 is 14 amino acids. V was trimmed by 0 bases and J by 8 bases, leaving 13 bases between them. The CDR3 sequence: CASSLASGMVGYTF. The CDR3 DNA reads TGTGCCAGCAGCTTAGCGTCAGGGATGGTCGGCTACACCTTC.

The chain couples TRBV29-1 to TRBJ1-2; TRBD1 is a possible D gene (6 bases). The ends were cut back, 3 bases at V and 7 bases at J, with 12 bases in the middle. Germline V gene sequence: CDR1 SQVTM, CDR2 ANQGSEA. CDR3 length: 12 residues. CDR3 amino acids: CSVEDSNIGYTF. The CDR3 region has the DNA TGCAGCGTTGAGGACAGTAACATTGGCTACACCTTC.

This chain links TRBV7-9 with TRBJ1-1; D call uncertain. Germline lookup yields CDR1 SEHNR and CDR2 FQNEAQ (reference sequence). CDR3 length: 12 residues. Trimming left V 8 bases short and J 1 base short, with 8 bases between. CDR3 DNA: TGTGCCAGCCACCCAGGGAACACTGAAGCTTTCTTT. It specifies CASHPGNTEAFF. The whole variable domain, filled in from reference TRBV7-9 and TRBJ1-1, reads DTGVSQNPRHKITKRGQNVTFRCDPISEHNRLYWYRQTLGQGPEFLTYFQNEAQLEKSRLLSDRFSAERPKGSFSTLEIQRTEQGDSAMYLCASHPGNTEAFFGQGTRLTVV.

The chain joins TRBV14 to TRBJ1-3; D gene unclear. The V gene's germline CDR1 is SGHDN and CDR2 FVKESK. Deletions cut 0 bases from V and 0 bases from J, with 12 bases between. This CDR3 comprises 17 residues. The CDR3 loop reads CASSQDFGLLSGNTIYF. The CDR3 bases are TGTGCCAGCAGCCAAGATTTCGGACTTCTCTCTGGAAACACCATATATTTT. The full variable domain, rest sourced from reference TRBV14 and TRBJ1-3, is EAGVTQFPSHSVIEKGQTVTLRCDPISGHDNLYWYRRVMGKEIKFLLHFVKESKQDESGMPNNRFLAERTGGTYSTLKVQPAELEDSGVYFCASSQDFGLLSGNTIYFGEGSWLTVV.

This clone has a single count. The sample holds other DNA sequences that translate to the same CDR3. The rearrangement joins TRBV5-1 to TRBJ1-1; D uncertain. This CDR3 spans 15 amino acids. V lost 0 bases, J lost 0 bases, and 9 bases lay in between. CDR1 and CDR2 from the germline V gene are SGHRS and YFSETQ. The CDR3 loop is CASSLGVGLNTEAFF. The CDR3 region has the DNA TGCGCCAGCAGCTTGGGGGTAGGCTTGAACACTGAAGCTTTCTTT.

In the case of this clone: The sample contains more than one DNA sequence encoding this CDR3. The V gene is TRBV6-4, the J gene TRBJ2-3; the match to TRBD2 covers 8 bases. Germline CDR1 reads MRHNA; CDR2 reads SNTAGT. The ends lost 4 bases at V and 1 base at J; junction bases unmatched: 4. The CDR3 runs to 15 residues. DNA for the CDR3: TGTGCCAGCAGTGCTGGGCGGGGGGGCACAGATACGCAGTATTTT. It yields the protein CASSAGRGGTDTQYF.

About this clone itself: This CDR3 is also generated by other DNA sequences in the sample. V gene TRBV7-3 combines with J gene TRBJ1-1, with D unclear. Germline loops: CDR1 SGHTA, CDR2 FQGTGA. V shed 0 bases and J shed 4 bases, with 6 bases lying between them. The CDR3 extends over 13 amino acids. CDR3 sequence reads: CASSLTGGTEAFF. For the CDR3, the DNA is TGTGCCAGCAGCTTAACGGGTGGCACTGAAGCTTTCTTT.

A note on this clone: Other nucleotide sequences in the sample specify the same CDR3. The CDR3 region has the DNA TGTGCCAGCAGTTTACGAGAGGAGCAGTACTTC. Translated, it gives CASSLREEQYF. V is TRBV28 and J is TRBJ2-7; D is unresolved. V gave up 2 bases and J gave up 7 bases, with 6 bases separating them. The CDR3 consists of 11 residues. The germline V gene encodes CDR1 MDHEN and CDR2 SYDVKM.

In this sample, this clone turned up a few times. V gene TRBV6-1 combines with J gene TRBJ2-7; 10 bases line up with TRBD2. CDR3 length: 15 amino acids. With 2 bases clipped from V and 3 bases from J, the junction kept 4 bases outside the gene matches. The germline V gene has CDR1 MNHNS and CDR2 SASEGT. The CDR3 DNA reads TGTGCCAGCAGTGAAAGGTCTAGCGGGAGCTACGAGCAGTACTTC. Amino acid sequence: CASSERSSGSYEQYF.

A few counts support this clone. Different DNA sequences within this sample yield the same CDR3. The chain couples TRBV6-4 to TRBJ2-3; 7 nucleotides align to TRBD2. The V and J ends lost 3 bases and 0 bases, in that order; junction bases with no gene match: 3. The CDR3 length is 15 residues. Germline CDR1 reads MRHNA; CDR2 reads SNTAGT. The CDR3 region is CASSEASGSTDTQYF. The DNA for the CDR3 is TGTGCCAGCAGTGAAGCTAGCGGAAGCACAGATACGCAGTATTTT.

The V call is TRBV7-3, the J call TRBJ2-1; 16 bases fit TRBD2. This CDR3 has 16 amino acids. The germline gives CDR1 SGHTA, CDR2 FQGTGA. Trimming at V came to 1 base and at J to 7 bases, leaving 1 base not matched to a gene. The CDR3 is CASSLRGLAGGNEQFF. DNA of the CDR3: TGTGCCAGCAGCTTAAGGGGACTAGCGGGAGGGAATGAGCAGTTCTTC.